Below are 15 T cell receptor beta chains sequenced from a single sample in a study of vaccination effects on CD4 cells after COVID-19. Antigen-specific CD4+ T cells were expanded with viral peptide pools in the ViraFEST assay before sequencing. Culture lasted roughly 9 days before CD4+ T cell isolation. The study found no prior SARS-CoV-2 infection in the vaccine recipients, who tested negative for nucleocapsid antibodies. TCRdb's table, derived via immunoSEQ multiplex PCR, lists solely in-frame clones and lacks some. The sample lists fewer than 25,000 clones, roughly 70% seen once, with over 9% in the top ten. For these TCRs, the target antigens are not known. This sample comprised CD4+ T cells from PBMCs cultured with HCoV-NL63 spike peptides, obtained before COVID-19 vaccination. These receptors all stem from a human donor who received a COVID-19 vaccine.

The chain links TRBV21-1 to TRBJ2-5; no check of the table's D call, TRBD1, against the DNA was made. TRBV21-1 is shown as a pseudogene. The CDR3 consists of 15 residues. The CDR3 coding sequence is TGTGCCAGCAGCAATTGGGACAGACCTCAAGAGACCCAGTACTTC. As protein: CASSNWDRPQETQYF.

This clone was detected once. The chain employs TRBV11-2 and TRBJ2-5; D might be TRBD2 (6 bases). Looked up from germline, CDR1 is SGHAT and CDR2 is FQNNGV. The CDR3 has 13 amino acids. The germline V and J ends were trimmed by 4 bases and 5 bases, with 11 bases remaining between them. Here the CDR3 DNA reads TGTGCCAGCAGCTCTCCCGGAGGGGAGACCCAGTACTTC. Residues: CASSSPGGETQYF.

This chain joins TRBV7-9 and TRBJ1-6; D is ambiguous. Germline loops: CDR1 SEHNR, CDR2 FQNEAQ (reference sequence). V lost 3 bases and J lost 7, with 10 bases in between. CDR3 length: 14 amino acids. CDR3 nucleotides: TGTGCCAGCAGCTTGGCGTCAGCCAATTCACCCCTCCACTTT. Translation gives CASSLASANSPLHF.

The chain joins TRBV5-6 to TRBJ2-4, with TRBD2 matching 7 bases. Germline V gene data show CDR1 as SGHDT and CDR2 as YYEEEE. The CDR3 is 15 amino acids. V gave up 4 bases and J gave up 3 bases; unmatched junction bases: 7. CDR3 coding DNA: TGTGCCAGCAGCGCCGGGGGGTTTAGCAAAAACATTCAGTACTTC. As protein: CASSAGGFSKNIQYF. The full variable domain, rest sourced from reference TRBV5-6 and TRBJ2-4, is DAGVTQSPTHLIKTRGQQVTLRCSPKSGHDTVSWYQQALGQGPQFIFQYYEEEERQRGNFPDRFSGHQFPNYSSELNVNALLLGDSALYLCASSAGGFSKNIQYFGAGTRLSVL.

This sequence joins TRBV18 and TRBJ2-5; D is unclear. Germline CDR1 KGHSH, CDR2 LQKENI. V was pared by 2 bases and J by 4 bases, with 5 bases between. The CDR3 has 12 residues. Here the CDR3 reads CASSPNAETQYF. The CDR3 DNA reads as TGTGCCAGCTCACCAAACGCAGAGACCCAGTACTTC.

V is TRBV7-8 and J is TRBJ2-6; D perhaps matches TRBD2 (5 bases). Germline V gene sequence: CDR1 SGHVS, CDR2 FQNEAQ. The CDR3 is made up of 15 amino acids. Trimming removed 2 bases at V and 2 bases at J, with 7 bases between. CDR3 loop: CASSLRETGANVLTF. The CDR3 region has the DNA TGTGCCAGCAGCTTACGGGAAACTGGGGCCAACGTCCTGACTTTC.

V usage is TRBV7-9 and J usage is TRBJ1-2; D gene ambiguous. Trimming removed 1 base from V and 8 bases from J, with 8 bases in between. The germline V gene encodes CDR1 SEHNR and CDR2 FQNEAQ (reference sequence). The CDR3 consists of 12 residues. The CDR3 is CASSLDSNGYTF. The CDR3 bases are TGTGCCAGCAGCTTAGACAGTAACGGCTACACCTTC.

This clone qualifies as medium-sized. Different DNA sequences within this sample yield the same CDR3. The chain couples TRBV5-1 to TRBJ1-1; D is undetermined. Germline CDR1 and CDR2: SGHRS and YFSETQ. The CDR3 covers 13 residues. Deletions cut 4 bases from V and 1 base from J, with 8 bases between. CDR3 nucleotides: TGCGCCAGCAGCCGTGGGCAGAACACTGAAGCTTTCTTT. The encoded protein is CASSRGQNTEAFF.

The J gene is TRBJ1-2, the V gene TRBV27; TRBD1 matches at 11 bases. Losses at the gene ends were 5 bases for V and 0 bases for J; bases not matched to a gene: 14. CDR1 and CDR2 from the germline V gene are MNHEY and SMNVEV (reference sequence). This CDR3 is built from 19 residues. In nucleotides, the CDR3 is TGTGCCAGCAGTCCTTTTTCCCGGACAGGGGGCTCTACTAACTATGGCTACACCTTC. Encoded protein: CASSPFSRTGGSTNYGYTF.

The chain has TRBV18 and TRBJ2-3; D perhaps matches TRBD2 (6 bases). V gave up 3 bases and J gave up 6 bases, with 13 bases separating them. The germline V gene encodes CDR1 KGHSH and CDR2 LQKENI. CDR3 length equals 14 residues. CDR3 residues: CASSPISGSDTQYF. The CDR3, as DNA: TGTGCCAGCTCACCTATATCCGGGAGTGATACGCAGTATTTT.

The chain is built from TRBV20-1 and TRBJ1-4; D remains ambiguous. Between the trimmed V and J ends, which lost 5 bases and 4 bases, there was a span of 14 bases. Germline V CDR1 and CDR2: DFQATT, SNEGSKA (reference sequence). CDR3 size: 14 residues. For the CDR3, the DNA is TGCAGTGCTCGTGTTCAGCCCTTTAATGAAAAACTGTTTTTT. Its protein product is CSARVQPFNEKLFF.

This clone has only a few counts. The chain couples TRBV6-5 to TRBJ1-3; D gene uncertain. V lost 4 bases and J 2 bases, leaving 12 bases between the germline ends. Germline V gene sequence: CDR1 MNHEY, CDR2 SVGAGI. There are 15 residues in the CDR3. Written as DNA, the CDR3 is TGTGCCAGCAGTTCAGCGATAACCGCTGGAAACACCATATATTTT. This translates into CASSSAITAGNTIYF.

This rearrangement joins TRBV19 to TRBJ1-1; no reliable D call. The V end lost 3 bases, the J end lost 10 bases, and 12 bases lay between the germline ends. CDR1 is LNHDA and CDR2 is SQIVND in the germline V gene (reference sequence). This CDR3 contains 12 residues. In DNA, the CDR3 is TGTGCCAGTAGTATTGAACAGCGCGGAGCTTTCTTT. Protein product: CASSIEQRGAFF.

Here the CDR3 DNA reads TGTGCCAGCAGCCCCCACCTGCTGGAGGGGGCGGTTAATCAGCCCCAGCATTTT. The encoded protein is CASSPHLLEGAVNQPQHF. This chain uses TRBV14 with TRBJ1-5, with 7 bases identical to TRBD1. V lost 4 bases, J lost 4 bases, and 16 bases stayed unmatched. Germline CDR1 and CDR2: SGHDN and FVKESK. The CDR3 extends over 18 amino acids.

The rearrangement links TRBV5-1 to TRBJ1-3; D may be TRBD1 (6 bases). The CDR3 covers 15 residues. Trimming shortened V by 4 bases and J by 4 bases, and 15 bases separated the two germline ends. The germline gives CDR1 SGHRS, CDR2 YFSETQ. DNA for the CDR3: TGCGCCAGCAGCCAAACCCCAGGGGACGGAAACACCATATATTTT. Amino acids: CASSQTPGDGNTIYF.